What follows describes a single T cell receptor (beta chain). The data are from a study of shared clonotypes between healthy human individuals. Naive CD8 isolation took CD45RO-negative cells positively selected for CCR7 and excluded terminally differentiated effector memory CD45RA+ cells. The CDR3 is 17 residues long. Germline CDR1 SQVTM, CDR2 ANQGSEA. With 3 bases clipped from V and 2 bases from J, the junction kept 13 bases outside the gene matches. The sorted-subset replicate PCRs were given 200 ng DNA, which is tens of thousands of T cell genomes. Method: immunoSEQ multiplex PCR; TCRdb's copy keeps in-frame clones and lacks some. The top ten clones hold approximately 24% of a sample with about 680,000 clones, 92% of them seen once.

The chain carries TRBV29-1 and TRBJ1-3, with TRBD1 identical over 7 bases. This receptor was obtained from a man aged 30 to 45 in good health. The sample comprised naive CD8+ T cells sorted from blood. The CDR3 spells CSVDQREPGGPGNTIYF. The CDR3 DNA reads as TGCAGCGTTGATCAAAGGGAGCCAGGGGGGCCTGGAAACACCATATATTTT.